Below are 6 T cell receptor beta chains sequenced from a single sample in a study of T cells after yellow fever vaccination. TCRdb reanalysed the 5' RACE reads using MiXCR and keeps one entry per CDR3 protein. The table has about 330,000 distinct CDR3 sequences, 6.8% seen once; the top ten hold about a sixth. The sample consisted of PBMCs, taken approximately 40 days after the first yellow fever vaccination. These receptors were taken from a man aged 18 to 30 who received the YFV17D yellow fever vaccine.

The sample holds many counts of this clonotype. This rearrangement joins TRBV15 to TRBJ1-5; D is possibly TRBD1 (5 bases). Germline V gene lookup returns CDR1 LNHNV and CDR2 YYDKDF (reference sequence). There are 13 residues in the CDR3. V was pared by 3 bases and J by 7 bases, with 10 bases between. Here the CDR3 DNA reads TGTGCCACCAGCAGCCAGGGAGGGCAGCCCCAGCATTTT. Amino acid sequence: CATSSQGGQPQHF.

This clonotype was counted many times. The DNA for the CDR3 is TGCGCCAGCAGCTTGCTGACGTTAGGTGAGCAGTTCTTC. This sequence encodes CASSLLTLGEQFF. The chain recombines TRBV5-1 with TRBJ2-1; D uncertain. V was trimmed by 1 base and J by 9 bases, leaving 11 bases between them. The CDR3 sequence is 13 residues long. Looked up from germline, CDR1 is SGHRS and CDR2 is YFSETQ.

This clonotype was observed at least ten times. Mismatch with germline at one junction end may stem from a read error. The rearrangement joins TRBV7-7 to TRBJ2-3, with TRBD1 identical over 7 bases. The germline gives CDR1 SSHAT, CDR2 FNYEAQ (reference sequence). The CDR3 has 13 residues. The DNA of the CDR3 is TGTGCTAGCAGCACAGGGGCAAGGGATACGCAGTATTTT. It encodes CASSTGARDTQYF.

The chain joins TRBV10-3 to TRBJ2-7; TRBD2 is a possible D gene (6 bases). This CDR3 spans 14 amino acids. Trimming left V 0 bases short and J 6 bases short, with 12 bases between. Germline lookup yields CDR1 ENHRY and CDR2 SYGVKD. The CDR3 DNA reads as TGTGCCATCAGTGAGTCGGGGGGTGGTAGCGAGCAGTACGTC. This encodes CAISESGGGSEQYV.

The table lists this clonotype with many counts. The chain has TRBV28 and TRBJ2-3, with TRBD2 identical over 8 bases. This CDR3 has 15 amino acids. V shed 1 base and J 4 bases; nucleotides not matched to a gene: 4. Germline values: CDR1 MDHEN, CDR2 SYDVKM. The CDR3 loop reads CASSLSGGAPDTQYF. The CDR3 nucleotides read TGTGCCAGCAGTTTATCCGGGGGGGCCCCAGATACGCAGTATTTT.

Only a few counts were recorded for this clonotype. V usage is TRBV3-1 and J usage is TRBJ2-7; D is possibly TRBD1 or TRBD2 (6 bases each). V was cut by 1 base and J by 5 bases, with 18 bases left in between. Germline assignment: CDR1 LGHDT and CDR2 YNNKEL (reference sequence). This CDR3 region has 16 residues. CDR3 amino acids: CASSQAVDRPGDEQYF. DNA for the CDR3: TGTGCCAGCAGCCAAGCTGTGGACAGACCGGGGGACGAGCAGTACTTC.